This T cell receptor beta chain originates from a study of T cell responses to AZD1222 COVID-19 vaccine. Across the whole study: Pooled in the analysis were second doses at about 4 or about 12 weeks.

Germline loops: CDR1 SGHVS, CDR2 FQNEAQ. Trimming removed 1 base from V and 5 bases from J, with 0 bases in between. This CDR3 is 11 amino acids long. Method: immunoSEQ multiplex PCR; TCRdb's copy keeps in-frame clones and lacks some. The sample holds about 97,000 clones, roughly 83% seen once. The sequences come from peripheral blood, collected on day 0 of AZD1222 vaccination. The chain uses TRBV7-8 and TRBJ1-3; D unresolved. This sequence was found in an adult in good health. CDR3 residues: CASSLGNTIYF. The CDR3 DNA reads TGTGCCAGCAGCTTAGGAAACACCATATATTTT.